The 30 T cell receptor beta chains given below trace back to one sample, sequenced in a study of OX40 agonist ivuxolimab in advanced cancers. Here immunoSEQ multiplex PCR was the method, and the copy in TCRdb shows in-frame clones only, minus some. Of 42,000 or so clones listed, under 90% were seen once; the top ten hold approximately 25%. The sample here was CD4+ or CD8+ T cells sorted from blood, taken in a trial of the OX40 agonist ivuxolimab. The receptors shown here come from an adult with an advanced solid tumor such as melanoma, head and neck, liver or kidney cancer.

V usage is TRBV27 and J usage is TRBJ2-5; 14 nucleotides align to TRBD2. The J call could be wrong; TRBJ2-7 is a better fit for the DNA end. Germline V gives CDR1 MNHEY, CDR2 SMNVEV (reference sequence). The CDR3 covers 19 residues. CDR3 sequence reads: CASSLSATSGRAGLYEQYF. DNA of the CDR3: TGTGCCAGCAGTTTATCAGCGACTAGCGGGAGGGCCGGACTGTACGAGCAGTACTTC.

This clone was observed once. The chain combines TRBV7-3 with TRBJ2-1; 10 bases are shared with TRBD2. Germline V gives CDR1 SGHTA, CDR2 FQGTGA. This CDR3 comprises 17 residues. Germline trimming cut 4 bases from V and 2 bases from J; bases unmatched to any gene: 8. The CDR3 is CASSYAEREGPYNEQFF. The CDR3 region has the DNA TGTGCCAGCAGCTACGCAGAGCGGGAGGGCCCCTACAATGAGCAGTTCTTC.

This rearrangement joins TRBV6-1 to TRBJ2-5; D possibly uses TRBD1 or TRBD2 (5 bases each). The ends were cut back, 4 bases at V and 4 bases at J, with 10 bases in the middle. This CDR3 contains 13 residues. Germline-derived CDR1 and CDR2 are MNHNS and SASEGT. The CDR3 loop is CASSAGGAETQYF. The CDR3 DNA sequence: TGTGCCAGCAGTGCTGGGGGAGCAGAGACCCAGTACTTC.

Comment on this clone: This sample also contains other DNA sequences that code for the same CDR3. The chain joins TRBV12-5 to TRBJ2-1; D is unresolved. The CDR3 has 10 residues. Trimming pared 6 bases from V and 6 bases from J, leaving 3 bases between. Germline loops: CDR1 LGHNT, CDR2 FRNRAP. CDR3 in DNA: TGTGCTAGTGGCTTCAATGAGCAGTTCTTC. Translation: CASGFNEQFF. Variable domain in full (rest from reference TRBV12-5 and TRBJ2-1): DARVTQTPRHKVTEMGQEVTMRCQPILGHNTVFWYRQTMMQGLELLAYFRNRAPLDDSGMPKDRFSAEMPDATLATLKIQPSEPRDSAVYFCASGFNEQFFGPGTRLTVL.

The chain links TRBV18 to TRBJ1-4; D is undetermined. Deletions cut 4 bases from V and 5 bases from J, with 8 bases between. Germline V gene data show CDR1 as KGHSH and CDR2 as LQKENI. This CDR3 has 13 amino acids. The CDR3 nucleotides are TGTGCCAGCTCACAACGCCACAATGAAAAACTGTTTTTT. This codes for CASSQRHNEKLFF.

This clone was detected once. The chain uses TRBV7-3 and TRBJ2-2; D uncertain. The CDR3 consists of 15 residues. The V end was cut by 3 bases, the J end by 1 base, with 9 bases between. In germline, CDR1 is SGHTA, CDR2 FQGTGA. CDR3 DNA: TGTGCCAGCAGCTTTGGGAATTGGAACACCGGGGAGCTGTTTTTT. This sequence encodes CASSFGNWNTGELFF.

The chain links TRBV7-2 to TRBJ2-1; 7 nucleotides line up with TRBD2. Per the germline V gene, CDR1 is SGHTA and CDR2 is FQGNSA. The CDR3 is 12 residues long. Trimming at V came to 5 bases and at J to 6 bases, leaving 1 base not matched to a gene. The CDR3 sequence is CASSPSGNEQFF. In DNA, the CDR3 is TGTGCCAGCAGCCCTAGCGGCAATGAGCAGTTCTTC. The full variable domain, rest sourced from reference TRBV7-2 and TRBJ2-1, is GAGVSQSPSNKVTEKGKDVELRCDPISGHTALYWYRQSLGQGLEFLIYFQGNSAPDKSGLPSDRFSAERTGGSVSTLTIQRTQQEDSAVYLCASSPSGNEQFFGPGTRLTVL.

This chain uses TRBV7-9 with TRBJ1-5; possibly TRBD1 for D (5 bases). The germline V gene encodes CDR1 SEHNR and CDR2 FQNEAQ (reference sequence). The CDR3 extends over 16 amino acids. V lost 4 bases, J lost 7 bases, and 20 bases lay in between. The CDR3 is CASSSGPVSGRQPQHF. The CDR3 bases are TGTGCCAGCAGCTCGGGGCCCGTCAGTGGGAGGCAGCCCCAGCATTTT.

This chain connects TRBV20-1 to TRBJ2-1, with D possibly TRBD2 on 5 matching bases. V dropped 3 bases and J dropped 15 bases, with 15 bases sitting between them. The CDR3 runs to 11 residues. The germline V gene has CDR1 DFQATT and CDR2 SNEGSKA (reference sequence). CDR3: CSARVSTNRFF. In DNA, the CDR3 is TGCAGTGCTAGGGTTTCGACTAATCGGTTCTTC.

This sequence joins TRBV27 and TRBJ2-3, with D perhaps matching TRBD1 (6 bases). With 1 base removed from V and 1 base from J, the gap between germline ends came to 9 bases. This CDR3 comprises 15 residues. In germline, CDR1 is MNHEY, CDR2 SMNVEV (reference sequence). The CDR3 here is CASSLWAGGTDTQYF. CDR3 in DNA: TGTGCCAGCAGTTTATGGGCAGGGGGCACAGATACGCAGTATTTT.

Points on this clone: Sequence at one end of the junction differs from germline and may be a read error. The CDR3 DNA reads as TGCGCCAGCAGCTCCGTTCCCGGGACTAGCATGGTCTTC. The encoded protein is CASSSVPGTSMVF. The V and J genes are TRBV5-1 and TRBJ2-1; 9 bases map to TRBD2. The germline V gene encodes CDR1 SGHRS and CDR2 YFSETQ. CDR3 length: 13 amino acids. The whole variable domain, remainder taken from reference TRBV5-1 and TRBJ2-1, is KAGVTQTPRYLIKTRGQQVTLSCSPISGHRSVSWYQQTPGQGLQFLFEYFSETQRNKGNFPGRFSGRQFSNSRSEMNVSTLELGDSALYLCASSSVPGTSMVFGPGTRLTVL.

This chain joins TRBV23-1 and TRBJ1-1; D is possibly TRBD1 (5 bases). TRBV23-1 is annotated as an ORF whose role is uncertain. This CDR3 region has 14 residues. V dropped 7 bases and J dropped 1 base, with 13 bases sitting between them. The CDR3 DNA sequence: TGCGCCAGCACCCAGAGGGGCCGGAACACTGAAGCTTTCTTT. Encoded protein: CASTQRGRNTEAFF.

The count of this clone is one. The genes are TRBV30 and TRBJ2-7, with 9 bases that match TRBD1. This CDR3 comprises 13 residues. J lost 6 bases, V lost 3 bases, and 6 bases had no gene match. Germline V lookup: CDR1 GTSNPN, CDR2 SVGIG (reference sequence). The CDR3 coding sequence is TGTGCCTGGAGATATACAGGGGGCATCGAGCAGTACTTC. Its translation: CAWRYTGGIEQYF.

This clone was observed a single time. This chain joins TRBV4-1 and TRBJ1-5; D unclear. The V end was cut by 3 bases, the J end by 4 bases, with 10 bases between. This CDR3 contains 14 residues. Germline assignment: CDR1 MGHRA and CDR2 YSYEKL. The CDR3 DNA is TGCGCCAGCAGCCACCGACTCCTAAATCAGCCCCAGCATTTT. Translating it yields CASSHRLLNQPQHF.

This clone is medium-sized. CDR3 sequence reads: CASSESGADYGYTF. Here the CDR3 DNA reads TGTGCCAGCAGTGAATCAGGGGCTGACTATGGCTACACCTTC. The V call is TRBV6-1, the J call TRBJ1-2, with D possibly TRBD1 on 6 matching bases. The CDR3 consists of 14 residues. Between the trimmed V and J ends, which lost 2 bases and 3 bases, there was a span of 10 bases. In germline, CDR1 is MNHNS, CDR2 SASEGT.

The V gene is TRBV7-3, the J gene TRBJ2-2; D ambiguous. This CDR3 is built from 13 residues. Trimming took 0 bases from V and 2 from J, leaving 1 base between them. Germline V gene lookup returns CDR1 SGHTA and CDR2 FQGTGA. The CDR3 here is CASSLTNTGELFF. CDR3 coding DNA: TGTGCCAGCAGCTTAACTAACACCGGGGAGCTGTTTTTT.

The J gene is TRBJ2-2, the V gene TRBV7-8, with D possibly being TRBD1 or TRBD2 (5 bases each). V dropped 4 bases and J dropped 1 base, with 10 bases sitting between them. The CDR3 is made up of 15 amino acids. CDR1 and CDR2 from the germline V gene are SGHVS and FQNEAQ. The CDR3 loop is CASSSPGRNTGELFF. The CDR3 nucleotides read TGTGCCAGCAGCTCTCCGGGACGGAACACCGGGGAGCTGTTTTTT.

This chain links TRBV29-1 with TRBJ1-1, with D possibly being TRBD1 (6 bases). The CDR3 is 14 residues long. CDR1 and CDR2 from the germline V gene are SQVTM and ANQGSEA. Trimming stripped 8 bases from V and 1 base from J, with 17 bases between. In nucleotides, the CDR3 is TGCAGCCCTTGGACAGCCCGAGAGAACACTGAAGCTTTCTTT. This encodes CSPWTARENTEAFF.

V and J are TRBV7-2 and TRBJ1-6, with 9 bases matching TRBD1. The CDR3 is 14 residues long. V lost 8 bases and J lost 10; bases outside the gene matches: 9. Germline lookup yields CDR1 SGHTA and CDR2 FQGNSA. As DNA, the CDR3 is TGTGCCAGCGCCCTAGGGACAGGGAAATCACCCCTCCACTTT. This gives the protein CASALGTGKSPLHF. Complete variable domain (other parts from reference TRBV7-2 and TRBJ1-6): GAGVSQSPSNKVTEKGKDVELRCDPISGHTALYWYRQSLGQGLEFLIYFQGNSAPDKSGLPSDRFSAERTGGSVSTLTIQRTQQEDSAVYLCASALGTGKSPLHFGNGTRLTVT.

By share, this clone ranks as medium-sized. The rearrangement links TRBV7-8 to TRBJ2-3, with D perhaps matching TRBD2 (7 bases). The germline V gene has CDR1 SGHVS and CDR2 FQNEAQ. The length of the CDR3 is 16 residues. Trimming cost V 1 base and J 3 bases, with 14 bases left between them. CDR3 region: CASSLEFGGATDTQYF. CDR3 bases: TGTGCCAGCAGCTTAGAGTTTGGGGGGGCGACAGATACGCAGTATTTT.

This clone came up a few times. V usage is TRBV4-3 and J usage is TRBJ1-3; D remains unclear. CDR3 length equals 16 residues. CDR1 LGHNA and CDR2 YSLEER come from the germline V gene. V was shortened by 0 bases and J by 3 bases, with 12 bases between the two germline ends. The CDR3 coding sequence is TGCGCCAGCAGCCAAGATGGGTACACGGATGGAAACACCATATATTTT. It translates to CASSQDGYTDGNTIYF.

This clone has only one observation. J is TRBJ2-5 and V is TRBV5-6, with TRBD1 identical over 7 bases. Germline V gene sequence: CDR1 SGHDT, CDR2 YYEEEE. V lost 0 bases, J lost 1 base, and 3 bases stayed unmatched. The CDR3 spans 15 residues. The CDR3 sequence is CASSLETGTQETQYF. For the CDR3, the DNA is TGTGCCAGCAGCTTGGAGACAGGGACCCAAGAGACCCAGTACTTC.

This chain connects TRBV7-3 to TRBJ1-1; no clear D gene. Germline V gene data show CDR1 as SGHTA and CDR2 as FQGTGA. The CDR3 runs to 12 residues. V lost 4 bases, J lost 8 bases, and 11 bases lay in between. The CDR3: CASSSGGQEAFF. The CDR3 DNA is TGTGCCAGCAGCTCCGGTGGCCAGGAAGCTTTCTTT.

The genes are TRBV6-5 and TRBJ1-2; 8 bases agree with TRBD1. Germline trimming cut 4 bases from V and 13 bases from J; bases unmatched to any gene: 5. The CDR3 runs 11 residues. The germline CDR1 and CDR2 sequences are MNHEY and SVGAGI. As DNA, the CDR3 is TGTGCCAGCAGTTCCCAGGGGGCGACCACCTTC. The encoded protein is CASSSQGATTF.

The genes are TRBV28 and TRBJ2-7, with D possibly being TRBD2 (6 bases). Trimming pared 5 bases from V and 5 bases from J, leaving 13 bases between. Germline loops: CDR1 MDHEN, CDR2 SYDVKM. This CDR3 region has 13 residues. Here the CDR3 reads CASSPFLAHEQYF. The DNA of the CDR3 is TGTGCCAGCAGTCCCTTCCTAGCGCACGAGCAGTACTTC.

The chain joins TRBV7-8 to TRBJ1-3; D unresolved. CDR3 size: 17 residues. V lost 1 base, J lost 0 bases, and 13 bases lay in between. Germline V gene sequence: CDR1 SGHVS, CDR2 FQNEAQ. The CDR3 nucleotides read TGTGCCAGCAGCTTAGATGGGGTAATAAGCTCTGGAAACACCATATATTTT. This translates into CASSLDGVISSGNTIYF.

The rearrangement links TRBV27 to TRBJ2-3; 11 bases map to TRBD1. Germline CDR1 and CDR2: MNHEY and SMNVEV (reference sequence). The V segment lost 8 bases and the J segment 8 bases; nucleotides outside the gene matches: 12. This CDR3 has 15 amino acids. The CDR3 sequence: CASGLSDRGRGTQYF. In DNA form, the CDR3 reads TGTGCCAGCGGCCTGTCGGACAGGGGGCGCGGTACGCAGTATTTT.

The chain recombines TRBV5-4 with TRBJ1-2; 8 bases align to TRBD1. Germline trimming cut 4 bases from V and 2 bases from J; bases unmatched to any gene: 10. The CDR3 has 16 residues. Per germline, CDR1 SGHNT and CDR2 YYREEE (reference sequence). The CDR3 region has the DNA TGTGCCAGCAGCCTCCCAGCGAGACAGGGGAACTATGGCTACACCTTC. It encodes CASSLPARQGNYGYTF.

This clone was seen just once. The CDR3 loop reads CASSYSGTEEYEQYF. The CDR3, as DNA: TGTGCCAGCAGTTACTCCGGGACAGAGGAGTACGAGCAGTACTTC. The rearrangement links TRBV6-6 to TRBJ2-7; 7 positions match TRBD1. This CDR3 has 15 amino acids. V shed 0 bases and J 4 bases; nucleotides not matched to a gene: 6. CDR1 is MNHNY and CDR2 is SVGAGI in the germline V gene (reference sequence).

This sequence joins TRBV7-2 and TRBJ1-1; D gene unclear. The CDR3 is 16 amino acids. Trimming left V 1 base short and J 2 bases short, with 14 bases between. Germline lookup yields CDR1 SGHTA and CDR2 FQGNSA. This CDR3 is CASSLVMPGCNTEAFF. CDR3 sequence (DNA): TGTGCCAGCAGCTTAGTCATGCCAGGCTGTAACACTGAAGCTTTCTTT.